The rows below give T cell receptor beta chains drawn from one sample of a study of shared clonotypes between healthy human individuals. Produced via immunoSEQ multiplex PCR; TCRdb's table is partial and in-frame only. There are 230,000 or so clones in the sample; over 50% occur only once, and approximately 12% lies in the top ten. The sample comprised memory CD4+ T cells sorted from blood. These receptor sequences come from a man under 40 in good health. Each CDR3 is given with its conserved first and last residue. Fields, in order: J gene, clone size, V gene, CDR3 protein. Where a row states a size, it is once, few, many or the class of an expanded clone; other rows omit it.

J: TRBJ2-4; size: once; V: TRBV21-1; CDR3: CASSPPFWGAEENIQYF
J: TRBJ1-2; size: -; V: TRBV7-6; CDR3: CASSLATAANYGYTF
J: TRBJ2-3; size: -; V: TRBV6-1; CDR3: CASRNEGADTQYF
J: TRBJ2-7; size: -; V: TRBV5-4; CDR3: CASSSLSGTSYEQYF
J: TRBJ1-1; size: -; V: TRBV18; CDR3: CASSPLERGKAEAFF
J: TRBJ2-3; size: few; V: TRBV2; CDR3: CASTGFDTQYF
J: TRBJ2-3; size: many; V: TRBV4-1; CDR3: CASSQVDLGFTDTQYF
J: TRBJ2-1; size: few; V: TRBV11-3; CDR3: CASSPGTGMIHEQFF
J: TRBJ1-1; size: few; V: TRBV14; CDR3: CASSQALMGTEAFF
J: TRBJ2-3; size: -; V: TRBV28; CDR3: CASSPGLAGDGTDTQYF
J: TRBJ2-7; size: -; V: TRBV19; CDR3: CASSMGLAGVYEQYF
J: TRBJ2-2; size: -; V: TRBV9; CDR3: CASSVEGTSNTGELFF
J: TRBJ2-2; size: -; V: TRBV7-3; CDR3: CASSLASGRNTGELFF
J: TRBJ2-5; size: -; V: TRBV5-1; CDR3: CASSGLWGAGETQYF
J: TRBJ1-4; size: few; V: TRBV6-5; CDR3: CASSYDGGGFGKLFF
J: TRBJ1-4; size: -; V: TRBV9; CDR3: CASSVGPLLEKLFF
J: TRBJ1-2; size: many; V: TRBV7-9; CDR3: CASSTALGAEGYTF
J: TRBJ1-1; size: -; V: TRBV18; CDR3: CASQSGPEAFF
J: TRBJ1-2; size: -; V: TRBV9; CDR3: CASSGDSYYGYTF
J: TRBJ1-5; size: -; V: TRBV14; CDR3: CASSLGKGQPQHF
J: TRBJ1-5; size: -; V: TRBV7-8; CDR3: CASSRTVGNQPQHF
J: TRBJ2-2; size: -; V: TRBV7-3; CDR3: CASSLNSVASGSPGELFF
J: TRBJ2-7; size: few; V: TRBV4-3; CDR3: CASSQVWQGNYEQYF
J: TRBJ2-5; size: -; V: TRBV18; CDR3: CASSPALQETQYF
J: TRBJ2-7; size: -; V: TRBV28; CDR3: CASSLRHSITGTGSNEQYF
J: TRBJ1-1; size: -; V: TRBV12-5; CDR3: CASGLTGGNTEAFF
J: TRBJ2-2; size: -; V: TRBV7-9; CDR3: CASSPGGPHTGELFF
J: TRBJ2-2; size: -; V: TRBV4-2; CDR3: CASSQGLAGAGELFF
J: TRBJ1-1; size: once; V: TRBV7-9; CDR3: CATAGTEAFF
J: TRBJ2-1; size: -; V: TRBV5-1; CDR3: CASSRDPGNEQFF
J: TRBJ2-2; size: -; V: TRBV7-2; CDR3: CASSLPTTGELFF
J: TRBJ2-5; size: once; V: TRBV11-1; CDR3: CASSLEAAGETQYF
J: TRBJ2-5; size: -; V: TRBV5-1; CDR3: CASTPGTSGQETQYF
J: TRBJ1-1; size: -; V: TRBV7-9; CDR3: CASSFGPDTEAFF
J: TRBJ1-3; size: -; V: TRBV10-1; CDR3: CAKKKHLSGNTIYF
J: TRBJ2-1; size: -; V: TRBV6-5; CDR3: CASSYNPDGRNEQFF
J: TRBJ1-3; size: -; V: TRBV9; CDR3: CASSASGMDTIYF
J: TRBJ2-7; size: -; V: TRBV27; CDR3: CASSLLSSGSSYEQYF
J: TRBJ1-1; size: -; V: TRBV7-3; CDR3: CASSTGTNTEAFF
J: TRBJ2-3; size: -; V: TRBV28; CDR3: CASNRGLAGGRADTQYF
J: TRBJ2-3; size: -; V: TRBV5-6; CDR3: CASSFPRAHTDTQYF
J: TRBJ2-5; size: -; V: TRBV6-5; CDR3: CAAGVGGGTQYF
J: TRBJ2-2; size: -; V: TRBV29-1; CDR3: CSSWTGGTGELFF
J: TRBJ2-2; size: few; V: TRBV29-1; CDR3: CSVGSGMNTGELFF
J: TRBJ2-6; size: -; V: TRBV5-1; CDR3: CASSPGVSGANVLTF
J: TRBJ2-7; size: -; V: TRBV19; CDR3: CASSSPTSGVYEQYF
J: TRBJ1-5; size: -; V: TRBV10-2; CDR3: CASARTGGNQPQHF
J: TRBJ1-5; size: -; V: TRBV11-2; CDR3: CASSLEWSQPQHF
J: TRBJ1-5; size: -; V: TRBV27; CDR3: CASSLNQQPQHF
J: TRBJ2-3; size: few; V: TRBV20-1; CDR3: CSARSTDTQYF
J: TRBJ2-1; size: -; V: TRBV7-8; CDR3: CASSLDSPLVGGEQFF
J: TRBJ1-2; size: few; V: TRBV5-1; CDR3: CASSLSTGPYGYTF
J: TRBJ2-7; size: -; V: TRBV7-3; CDR3: CASSLTTGGYPREQYF
J: TRBJ1-3; size: -; V: TRBV28; CDR3: CASRLAAGHTIYF
J: TRBJ1-2; size: -; V: TRBV7-2; CDR3: CASPSAGPKEGYTF
J: TRBJ2-5; size: -; V: TRBV5-8; CDR3: CASSLGQLLQETQYF
J: TRBJ2-1; size: -; V: TRBV11-3; CDR3: CASSLGVTSGRALRHEQFF
J: TRBJ1-5; size: -; V: TRBV11-3; CDR3: CASSPSGFSNQPQHF
J: TRBJ2-3; size: -; V: TRBV12-5; CDR3: CASGLGHTDTQYF
J: TRBJ1-1; size: many; V: TRBV10-1; CDR3: CASSDPQGQAFF